These 17 T cell receptor beta chains share one sample of origin, sequenced in a study of radiotherapy plus CTLA-4 blockade in lung cancer. The assay was immunoSEQ multiplex PCR, and TCRdb's table has in-frame clones only and misses some. This sample carries about 45,000 clones, approximately 76% of them seen once, and the ten largest clones take 8.3%. Sequencing was performed on peripheral blood, taken from a patient treated with radiotherapy plus ipilimumab. These receptors were taken from a human donor with non-small cell lung cancer who had stable disease on radiotherapy plus ipilimumab.

The rearrangement joins TRBV5-5 to TRBJ1-4; 9 nucleotides agree with TRBD1. From germline, CDR1 is SGHKS and CDR2 YYEKEE (reference sequence). With 3 bases clipped from V and 4 bases from J, the junction kept 1 base outside the gene matches. This CDR3 is built from 14 residues. The CDR3 DNA reads as TGTGCCAGCAGCTGGACAGGGGATAATGAAAAACTGTTTTTT. It yields the protein CASSWTGDNEKLFF.

The CDR3 sequence: CASSLTQNTEAFF. The DNA for the CDR3 is TGTGCCAGCAGCTTAACACAGAACACTGAAGCTTTCTTT. This chain joins TRBV7-6 and TRBJ1-1, with D unclear. CDR1 is SGHVS, CDR2 FNYEAQ, per germline. V was cut by 2 bases and J by 1 base, with 5 bases left in between. The CDR3 runs 13 residues. Combining the CDR3 with reference TRBV7-6 and TRBJ1-1 gives the whole variable domain GAGVSQSPRYKVTKRGQDVALRCDPISGHVSLYWYRQALGQGPEFLTYFNYEAQQDKSGLPNDRFSAERPEGSISTLTIQRTEQRDSAMYRCASSLTQNTEAFFGQGTRLTVV.

J is TRBJ2-2 and V is TRBV9; 7 bases align to TRBD2. V shed 4 bases, J shed 4 bases, and the junction held 13 bases outside the gene matches. The length of the CDR3 is 17 residues. Germline V gene sequence: CDR1 SGDLS, CDR2 YYNGEE. The CDR3 is CASSPRGGPSGTGELFF. Written as DNA, the CDR3 is TGTGCCAGCAGCCCTCGCGGGGGTCCCTCGGGCACCGGGGAGCTGTTTTTT.

The rearrangement joins TRBV18 to TRBJ1-1, with D perhaps TRBD1 (6 bases). V was shortened by 6 bases and J by 3 bases, with 11 bases between the two germline ends. Germline V CDR1 and CDR2: KGHSH, LQKENI. The CDR3 extends over 13 amino acids. The CDR3 region has the DNA TGTGCCAGCTCCCTAGGGGGGGACACTGAAGCTTTCTTT. Its translation is CASSLGGDTEAFF.

On this clone itself: One end of the junction varies from germline; a read error may be responsible. CDR3 DNA: TGTGCCAGCAGCACTCAGCTGAACACTGAATCTTTCTTT. The encoded protein is CASSTQLNTESFF. The V and J genes are TRBV11-2 and TRBJ1-1; D ambiguous. Looked up from germline, CDR1 is SGHAT and CDR2 is FQNNGV. The CDR3 is 13 amino acids.

This chain links TRBV10-2 with TRBJ2-5; D is ambiguous. From germline, CDR1 is WSHSY and CDR2 SAAADI. The germline V and J ends were trimmed by 4 bases and 1 base, with 4 bases remaining between them. The CDR3 has 12 amino acids. The chain's CDR3 is CASSAGQETQYF. CDR3 nucleotides: TGCGCCAGCAGTGCGGGCCAAGAGACCCAGTACTTC.

This chain connects TRBV6-5 to TRBJ2-7; D is ambiguous. There are 11 residues in the CDR3. With 5 bases removed from V and 4 bases from J, the gap between germline ends came to 6 bases. Germline CDR1 is MNHEY and CDR2 is SVGAGI. The CDR3 DNA follows: TGTGCCAGCAGTAACCTGTACGAGCAGTACTTC. Residues: CASSNLYEQYF.

This chain links TRBV5-1 with TRBJ2-5; D unresolved. V dropped 4 bases and J dropped 2 bases, with 12 bases sitting between them. The germline gives CDR1 SGHRS, CDR2 YFSETQ. This CDR3 spans 14 amino acids. As DNA, the CDR3 is TGCGCCAGCAGCCCAGGCGAACCGCAAGAGACCCAGTACTTC. Its translation is CASSPGEPQETQYF.

As DNA, the CDR3 is TGTGCCAGCAGCTTATCCACAGGGACGGATGAAAAACTGTTTTTT. It yields the protein CASSLSTGTDEKLFF. The chain uses TRBV7-2 and TRBJ1-4, with D perhaps matching TRBD1 (6 bases). Germline V gene sequence: CDR1 SGHTA, CDR2 FQGNSA. With 2 bases removed from V and 6 bases from J, the gap between germline ends came to 13 bases. This CDR3 is 15 amino acids long.

V is TRBV7-9 and J is TRBJ2-2, with 12 bases identical to TRBD2. From germline, CDR1 is SEHNR and CDR2 FQNEAQ (reference sequence). V dropped 5 bases and J dropped 0; count of bases not matched to a gene: 7. This CDR3 has 18 residues. The CDR3 DNA reads as TGTGCCAGCAGCCCCTGGACTAGCGGGGCCGCGAACACCGGGGAGCTGTTTTTT. Protein sequence: CASSPWTSGAANTGELFF. Full variable domain (outside the CDR3, taken from reference TRBV7-9 and TRBJ2-2): DTGVSQNPRHKITKRGQNVTFRCDPISEHNRLYWYRQTLGQGPEFLTYFQNEAQLEKSRLLSDRFSAERPKGSFSTLEIQRTEQGDSAMYLCASSPWTSGAANTGELFFGEGSRLTVL.

V is TRBV18 and J is TRBJ2-5; 8 positions agree with TRBD1. The V gene's germline CDR1 is KGHSH and CDR2 LQKENI. The trim removed 1 base at V and 5 bases at J, leaving 9 bases unmatched. The CDR3 loop spans 16 amino acids. The CDR3 bases are TGTGCCAGCTCACCACTTGGCCAGGGGGCTCAGGAGACCCAGTACTTC. Protein sequence: CASSPLGQGAQETQYF.

V is TRBV29-1 and J is TRBJ1-2; 7 nucleotides match TRBD1. Trimming removed 6 bases from V and 7 bases from J; junction bases left unmatched: 8. Germline assignment: CDR1 SQVTM and CDR2 ANQGSEA. This CDR3 region has 12 residues. The CDR3 reads CSVSTGDFGYTF. The CDR3 bases are TGCAGCGTATCAACAGGGGATTTTGGCTACACCTTC.

This chain links TRBV7-2 with TRBJ2-1; no firm D call. Trimming stripped 2 bases from V and 6 bases from J, with 17 bases between. The germline V gene encodes CDR1 SGHTA and CDR2 FQGNSA. This CDR3 region has 16 residues. The CDR3 region is CASSLYRAGNPNEQFF. The CDR3 DNA sequence: TGTGCCAGCAGCTTATATAGGGCAGGCAACCCCAATGAGCAGTTCTTC.

CDR3: CASSERSEGARTEQYF. CDR3 nucleotide sequence: TGCGCCAGCAGTGAGAGATCTGAAGGGGCGAGGACCGAGCAGTACTTC. The rearrangement links TRBV10-1 to TRBJ2-7, with D possibly matching TRBD1 (5 bases). The length of the CDR3 is 16 residues. In germline, CDR1 is WNHNN, CDR2 SYGVQD (reference sequence). Trimming removed 2 bases from V and 6 bases from J, with 20 bases in between.

The chain is built from TRBV7-8 and TRBJ1-4, with D possibly being TRBD1 (6 bases). V dropped 4 bases and J dropped 4 bases, with 10 bases sitting between them. This CDR3 contains 14 residues. CDR1 and CDR2 from the germline V gene are SGHVS and FQNEAQ. The CDR3: CASSYRVVNEKLFF. The CDR3 DNA sequence: TGTGCCAGCAGCTACAGGGTAGTTAATGAAAAACTGTTTTTT.

The V call is TRBV2, the J call TRBJ2-2; TRBD2 agrees at 10 bases. The CDR3 loop spans 17 amino acids. Per germline, CDR1 SNHLY and CDR2 FYNNEI. Germline trimming cut 6 bases from V and 7 bases from J; bases unmatched to any gene: 14. CDR3 bases: TGTGCCAGCAGCAGGAGCGGGGGGGCCTTGGGTGACGGGGAGCTGTTTTTT. Protein product: CASSRSGGALGDGELFF. The full variable domain, in which reference TRBV2 and TRBJ2-2 provide the parts outside the CDR3, is EPEVTQTPSHQVTQMGQEVILRCVPISNHLYFYWYRQILGQKVEFLVSFYNNEISEKSEIFDDQFSVERPDGSNFTLKIRSTKLEDSAMYFCASSRSGGALGDGELFFGEGSRLTVL.

J is TRBJ1-1 and V is TRBV7-3; D uncertain. CDR1 is SGHTA and CDR2 is FQGTGA in the germline V gene. The V end was cut by 6 bases, the J end by 4 bases, with 12 bases between. The CDR3 sequence is 13 residues long. The DNA for the CDR3 is TGTGCCAGCAGTTCCTCCATCGTCACTGAAGCTTTCTTT. Its protein product is CASSSSIVTEAFF.